A selection of T cell receptor beta chains follows, all from one sample in a study of cytomegalovirus exposure and HLA in healthy donors. Assay used: immunoSEQ multiplex PCR; TCRdb lists only in-frame clones, some missing. The table records about 200,000 clones, around 76% of them present only once. Source material: PBMCs. The receptor set was obtained from a man aged 25-45 years in good health and CMV-seronegative. Each CDR3 is given with its conserved first and last residue. Fields, in order: clone size, V gene, J gene, D gene, CDR3 protein, CDR3 DNA. A D gene is named only where the DNA matches it firmly. For some rows the clone size is stated as once, few or many, or as a class when expanded; others skip it.

>.|TRBV27|TRBJ2-7|TRBD2
CASGGGYEQYF
TGTGCCAGCGGGGGGGGCTACGAGCAGTACTTC
>once|TRBV6-5|TRBJ2-3|TRBD1
CASRRAGGLDTQYF
TGTGCCAGCAGGCGCGCAGGGGGCTTAGATACGCAGTATTTT
>.|TRBV4-2|TRBJ2-1|TRBD2
CASSQETSGRYNEQFF
TGTGCCAGCAGCCAAGAGACTAGCGGGAGATACAATGAGCAGTTCTTC
>.|TRBV28|TRBJ2-7|.
CASSLGGQSSYEQYF
TGTGCCAGCAGTTTAGGAGGACAGAGCTCCTACGAGCAGTACTTC
>.|TRBV7-9|TRBJ2-5|.
CASSQGTTAETQYF
TGTGCCAGCAGCCAGGGGACAACGGCAGAGACCCAGTACTTC
>.|TRBV7-9|TRBJ2-5|TRBD2
CASSIGLAGGETQYF
TGTGCCAGCAGCATCGGACTAGCGGGAGGGGAGACCCAGTACTTC
>.|TRBV29-1|TRBJ2-5|TRBD2
CSVALAEFNQETQYF
TGCAGCGTTGCACTAGCGGAGTTTAATCAAGAGACCCAGTACTTC
>.|TRBV4-1|TRBJ2-7|.
CASSQGRAEAYEQYF
TGCGCCAGCAGCCAAGGGCGGGCAGAAGCCTACGAGCAGTACTTC
>.|TRBV11-3|TRBJ2-7|TRBD2
CASSPGGTSGSLEQYF
TGTGCCAGCAGCCCGGGGGGGACTAGCGGGAGTCTCGAGCAGTACTTC
>once|TRBV4-1|TRBJ2-6|TRBD1
CASSQAGQGALGANVLTF
TGCGCCAGCAGCCAAGCGGGACAGGGGGCGCTAGGGGCCAACGTCCTGACTTTC
>.|TRBV27|TRBJ2-1|.
CASSPRRGVVNNEQFF
TGTGCCAGCAGTCCCCGGAGGGGAGTAGTAAACAATGAGCAGTTCTTC
>.|TRBV19|TRBJ1-1|TRBD1
CASSGTGVPMNTEAFF
TGTGCCAGTAGCGGGACAGGGGTCCCTATGAACACTGAAGCTTTCTTT
>.|TRBV5-4|TRBJ1-2|.
CASSYDRANYGYTF
TGTGCCAGCAGCTATGACAGAGCTAACTATGGCTACACCTTC
>.|TRBV19|TRBJ2-7|.
CASSNRDNSYEQYF
TGTGCCAGTAGTAACAGGGACAACTCCTACGAGCAGTACTTC
>.|TRBV5-1|TRBJ2-1|.
CASSPRQSSYNEQFF
TGCGCCAGCAGCCCCAGACAGAGCTCCTACAATGAGCAGTTCTTC
>.|TRBV5-6|TRBJ2-7|.
CASSLVRGYEQYF
TGTGCCAGCAGCTTGGTCAGGGGCTACGAGCAGTACTTC
>.|TRBV14|TRBJ1-2|TRBD1
CASSQEDRALGRGRHYGYTF
TGTGCCAGCAGCCAAGAAGATCGCGCTCTTGGCAGGGGGAGGCACTATGGCTACACCTTC
>.|TRBV29-1|TRBJ2-3|.
CSVSFITQYF
TGCAGCGTCTCGTTTATCACGCAGTATTTT
>.|TRBV5-1|TRBJ2-7|TRBD1
CASSFQGQGLAEQYF
TGCGCCAGCAGCTTCCAGGGACAGGGTCTTGCCGAGCAGTACTTC
>.|TRBV19|TRBJ2-7|.
CASNARGVGYEQYF
TGTGCCAGTAACGCGCGGGGTGTGGGCTACGAGCAGTACTTC
>.|TRBV7-3|TRBJ2-1|TRBD2
CASSFTSGGSYNEQFF
TGTGCCAGCAGCTTTACTAGCGGGGGCTCCTACAATGAGCAGTTCTTC
>.|TRBV11-1|TRBJ2-7|.
CASSLAQGSGDEQYF
TGTGCCAGCAGCTTAGCGCAGGGGAGCGGGGACGAGCAGTACTTC
>.|TRBV9|TRBJ1-2|.
CASSVSYYGYTF
TGTGCCAGCAGCGTATCTTATTATGGCTACACCTTC
>.|TRBV7-9|TRBJ1-4|TRBD1
CASSSAGTGLQKLFF
TGTGCCAGCAGCTCCGCCGGGACAGGGCTTCAAAAACTGTTTTTT
>.|TRBV6-5|TRBJ2-7|TRBD2
CASSSPPGGPYEQYF
TGTGCCAGCAGTTCCCCCCCGGGGGGGCCCTACGAGCAGTACTTC
>.|TRBV5-1|TRBJ2-7|TRBD2
CASSEGLAGDYEQYF
TGCGCCAGCAGCGAGGGACTAGCGGGAGACTACGAGCAGTACTTC
>.|TRBV5-6|TRBJ2-3|TRBD1
CASSRTGLVNTQYF
TGTGCCAGCAGCCGGACAGGCTTGGTGAATACGCAGTATTTT
>.|TRBV6-4|TRBJ2-1|.
CASSDSGGLNEQFF
TGTGCCAGCAGTGACTCTGGCGGACTCAATGAGCAGTTCTTC
>few|TRBV7-7|TRBJ1-4|TRBD1
CASSPLGTGVEKLFF
TGTGCTAGCAGCCCCCTGGGGACAGGGGTCGAAAAACTGTTTTTT
>.|TRBV6-1|TRBJ1-2|.
CASSEVVGGYGYTF
TGTGCCAGCAGTGAAGTGGTCGGGGGTTATGGCTACACCTTC
>.|TRBV6-1|TRBJ2-1|.
CASSERGRGNEQFF
TGTGCCAGCAGTGAAAGGGGCAGGGGTAATGAGCAGTTCTTC
>.|TRBV28|TRBJ1-6|.
CASRPGNDSPLHF
TGTGCCAGCAGGCCCGGGAACGATTCACCCCTCCACTTT